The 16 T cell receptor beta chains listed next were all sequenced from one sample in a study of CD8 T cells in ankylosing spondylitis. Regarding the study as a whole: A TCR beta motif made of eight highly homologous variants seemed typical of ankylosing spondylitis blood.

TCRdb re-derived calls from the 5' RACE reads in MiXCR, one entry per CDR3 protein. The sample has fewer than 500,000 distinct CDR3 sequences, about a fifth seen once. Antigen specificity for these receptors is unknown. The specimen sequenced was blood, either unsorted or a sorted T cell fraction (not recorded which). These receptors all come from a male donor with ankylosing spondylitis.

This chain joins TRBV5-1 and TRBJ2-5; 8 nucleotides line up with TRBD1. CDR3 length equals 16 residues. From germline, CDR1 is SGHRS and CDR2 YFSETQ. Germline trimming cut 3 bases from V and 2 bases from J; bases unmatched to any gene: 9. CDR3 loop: CASSWGQVSSQETQYF. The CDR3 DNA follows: TGCGCCAGCAGCTGGGGACAGGTTTCTTCTCAAGAGACCCAGTACTTC. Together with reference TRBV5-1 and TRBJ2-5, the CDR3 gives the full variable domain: KAGVTQTPRYLIKTRGQQVTLSCSPISGHRSVSWYQQTPGQGLQFLFEYFSETQRNKGNFPGRFSGRQFSNSRSEMNVSTLELGDSALYLCASSWGQVSSQETQYFGPGTRLLVL.

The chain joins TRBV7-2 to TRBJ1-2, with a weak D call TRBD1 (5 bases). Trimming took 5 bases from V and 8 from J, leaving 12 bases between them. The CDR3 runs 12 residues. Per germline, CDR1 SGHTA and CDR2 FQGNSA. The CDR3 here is CASSPGTRGYTF. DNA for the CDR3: TGTGCCAGCAGCCCCGGGACGAGAGGCTACACCTTC.

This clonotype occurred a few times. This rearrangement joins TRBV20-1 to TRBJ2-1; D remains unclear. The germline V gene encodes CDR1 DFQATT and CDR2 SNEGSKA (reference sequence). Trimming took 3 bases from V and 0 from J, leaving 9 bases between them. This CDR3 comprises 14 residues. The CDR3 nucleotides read TGCAGTGCTAGGAGACCGAGCTCCTACAATGAGCAGTTCTTC. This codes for CSARRPSSYNEQFF.

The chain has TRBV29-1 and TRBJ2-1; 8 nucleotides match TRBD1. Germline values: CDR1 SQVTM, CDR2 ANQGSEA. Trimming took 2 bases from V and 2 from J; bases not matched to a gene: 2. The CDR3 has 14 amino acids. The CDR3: CSVERGQAYNEQFF. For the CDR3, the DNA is TGCAGCGTTGAACGGGGACAGGCCTACAATGAGCAGTTCTTC.

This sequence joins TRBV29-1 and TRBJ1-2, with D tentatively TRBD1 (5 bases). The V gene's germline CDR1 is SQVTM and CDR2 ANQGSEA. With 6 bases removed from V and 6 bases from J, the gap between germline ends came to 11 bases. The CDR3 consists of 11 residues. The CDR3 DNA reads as TGCAGCGTCGACCCGACAGATGGCTACACCTTC. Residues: CSVDPTDGYTF.

The CDR3 protein is CASSLMQPNYGYTF. In DNA form, the CDR3 reads TGTGCCAGCAGTTTAATGCAGCCCAACTATGGCTACACCTTC. The chain is built from TRBV28 and TRBJ1-2; D call uncertain. The germline V gene encodes CDR1 MDHEN and CDR2 SYDVKM. Trimming took 2 bases from V and 2 from J, leaving 9 bases between them. The CDR3 has 14 amino acids.

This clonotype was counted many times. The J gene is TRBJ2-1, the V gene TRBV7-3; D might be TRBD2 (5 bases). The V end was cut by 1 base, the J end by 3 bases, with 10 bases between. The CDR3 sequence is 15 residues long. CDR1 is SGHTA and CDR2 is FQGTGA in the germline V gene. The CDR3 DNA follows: TGTGCCAGCAGCTTAAACCTAGCACTCTACAATGAGCAGTTCTTC. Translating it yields CASSLNLALYNEQFF.

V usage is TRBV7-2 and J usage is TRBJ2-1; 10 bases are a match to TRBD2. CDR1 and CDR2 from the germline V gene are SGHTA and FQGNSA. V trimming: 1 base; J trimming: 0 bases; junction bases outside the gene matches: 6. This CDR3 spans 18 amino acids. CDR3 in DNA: TGTGCCAGCAGCTTAGGGCAGCGGGAGGGGAGCTCCTACAATGAGCAGTTCTTC. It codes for CASSLGQREGSSYNEQFF.

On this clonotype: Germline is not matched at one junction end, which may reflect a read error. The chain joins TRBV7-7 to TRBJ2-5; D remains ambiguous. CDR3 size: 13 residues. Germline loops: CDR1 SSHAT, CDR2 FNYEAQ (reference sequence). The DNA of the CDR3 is TGTGCTAGCAGCTTAGATGGCGCGGAGACCCAGTACTTC. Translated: CASSLDGAETQYF.

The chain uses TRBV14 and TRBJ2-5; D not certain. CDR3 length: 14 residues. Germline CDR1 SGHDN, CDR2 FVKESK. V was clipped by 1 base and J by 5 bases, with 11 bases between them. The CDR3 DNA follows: TGTGCCAGCAGCCAAGGACCCATGAGGGAGACCCAGTACTTC. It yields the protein CASSQGPMRETQYF.

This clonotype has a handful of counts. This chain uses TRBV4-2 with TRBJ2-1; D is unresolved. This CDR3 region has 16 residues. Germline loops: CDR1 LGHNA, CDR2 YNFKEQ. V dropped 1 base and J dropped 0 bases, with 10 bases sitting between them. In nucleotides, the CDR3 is TGTGCCAGCAGCCAAGGTATCCGAAGCTCCTACAATGAGCAGTTCTTC. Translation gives CASSQGIRSSYNEQFF.

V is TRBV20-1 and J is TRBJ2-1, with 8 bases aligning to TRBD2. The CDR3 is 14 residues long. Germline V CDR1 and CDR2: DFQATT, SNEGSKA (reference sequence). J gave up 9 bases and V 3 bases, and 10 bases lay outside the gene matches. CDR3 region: CSASFSGSLGEQFF. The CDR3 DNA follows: TGCAGTGCTAGTTTCAGCGGGAGTCTCGGTGAGCAGTTCTTC.

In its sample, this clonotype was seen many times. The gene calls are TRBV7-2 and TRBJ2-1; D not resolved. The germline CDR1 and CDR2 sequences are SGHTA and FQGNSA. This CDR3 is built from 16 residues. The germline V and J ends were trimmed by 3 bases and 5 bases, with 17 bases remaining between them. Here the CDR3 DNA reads TGTGCCAGCAGCTTGCCCCGTTGGGGAAGGGACAATGAGCAGTTCTTC. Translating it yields CASSLPRWGRDNEQFF.

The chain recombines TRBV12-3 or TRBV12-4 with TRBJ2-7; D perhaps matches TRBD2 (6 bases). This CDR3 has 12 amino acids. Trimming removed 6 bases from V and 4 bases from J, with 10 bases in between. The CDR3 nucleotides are TGTGCCAGCAGACCCCGGGGGTACGAGCAGTACTTC. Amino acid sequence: CASRPRGYEQYF.

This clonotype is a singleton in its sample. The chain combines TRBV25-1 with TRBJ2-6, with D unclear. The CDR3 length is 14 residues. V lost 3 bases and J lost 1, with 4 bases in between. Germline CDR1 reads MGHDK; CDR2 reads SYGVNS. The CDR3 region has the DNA TGTGCCAGCAGTGATTGGTCTGGGGCCAACGTCCTGACTTTC. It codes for CASSDWSGANVLTF. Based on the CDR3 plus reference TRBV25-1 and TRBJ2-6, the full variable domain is EADIYQTPRYLVIGTGKKITLECSQTMGHDKMYWYQQDPGMELHLIHYSYGVNSTEKGDLSSESTVSRIRTEHFPLTLESARPSHTSQYLCASSDWSGANVLTFGAGSRLTVL.

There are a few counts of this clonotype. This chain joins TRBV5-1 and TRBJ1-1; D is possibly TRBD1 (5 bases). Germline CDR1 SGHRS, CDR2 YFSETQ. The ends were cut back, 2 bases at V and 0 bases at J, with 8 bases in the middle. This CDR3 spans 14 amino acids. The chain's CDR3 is CASSFAGMNTEAFF. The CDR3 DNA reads TGCGCCAGCAGCTTTGCAGGGATGAACACTGAAGCTTTCTTT.